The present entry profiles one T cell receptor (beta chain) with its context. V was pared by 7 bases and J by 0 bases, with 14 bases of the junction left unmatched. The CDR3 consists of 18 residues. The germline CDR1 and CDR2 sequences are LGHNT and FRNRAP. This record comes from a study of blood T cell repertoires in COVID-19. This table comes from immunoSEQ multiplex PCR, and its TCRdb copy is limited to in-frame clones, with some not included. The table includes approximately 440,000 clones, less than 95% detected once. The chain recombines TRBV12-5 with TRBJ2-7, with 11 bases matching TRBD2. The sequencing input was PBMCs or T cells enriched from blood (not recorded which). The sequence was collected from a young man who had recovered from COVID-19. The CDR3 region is CASAITSGGLRTSYEQYF. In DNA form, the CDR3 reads TGTGCTAGTGCCATTACTAGCGGGGGTCTCCGCACCTCCTACGAGCAGTACTTC.